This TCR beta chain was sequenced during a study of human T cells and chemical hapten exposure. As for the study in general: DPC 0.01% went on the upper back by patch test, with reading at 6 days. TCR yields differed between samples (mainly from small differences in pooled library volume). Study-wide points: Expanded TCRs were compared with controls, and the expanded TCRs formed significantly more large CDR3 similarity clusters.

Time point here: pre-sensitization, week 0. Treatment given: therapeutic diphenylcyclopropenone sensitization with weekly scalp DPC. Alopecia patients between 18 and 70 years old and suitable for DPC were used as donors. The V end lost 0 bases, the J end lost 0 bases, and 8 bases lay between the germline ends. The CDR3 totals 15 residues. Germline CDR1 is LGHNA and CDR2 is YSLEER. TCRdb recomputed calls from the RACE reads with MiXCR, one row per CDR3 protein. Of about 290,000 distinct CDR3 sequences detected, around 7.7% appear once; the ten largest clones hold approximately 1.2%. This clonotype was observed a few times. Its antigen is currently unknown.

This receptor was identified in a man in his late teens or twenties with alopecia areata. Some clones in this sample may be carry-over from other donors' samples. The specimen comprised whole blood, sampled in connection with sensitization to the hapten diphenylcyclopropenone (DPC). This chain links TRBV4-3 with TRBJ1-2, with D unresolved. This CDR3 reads CASSQDPGANYGYTF. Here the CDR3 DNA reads TGCGCCAGCAGCCAAGATCCGGGAGCTAACTATGGCTACACCTTC.